This passage covers 22 T cell receptor beta chains from one sample sequenced in a study of T cell clonality in common variable immunodeficiency. General observations from the study: Common variable immunodeficiency TCR beta sequences reportedly had fewer deletions and N-nucleotide insertions.

TCRdb keeps only in-frame clones here, not all; method: immunoSEQ multiplex PCR. The sample yields 8,500 to 13,000 clones, without any singletons. For these TCRs, the target antigens are not known. Sequenced: peripheral blood mononuclear cells. The origin of the receptors is a human donor with common variable immunodeficiency.

This clone was seen more than once but under ten times. The sequenced fragment ends 3 residues before the CDR3 boundary, so the rest is inferred from the germline J gene. The chain employs TRBV18 and TRBJ2-3; the D is unclear. CDR3 length: 13 residues. Germline CDR1 is KGHSH and CDR2 is LQKENI. The V and J ends lost 4 bases and 1 base respectively, with 6 bases between them. The covered CDR3 bases are TGTGCCAGCTCACGTCGTCGCACAGATACG. This translates into CASSRRRTDT. The CDR3 in full is CASSRRRTDTQYF.

There are a few counts of this clone. The CDR3 extends 3 residues past the end of the read, so its final part is completed from the germline J gene. V gene TRBV18 combines with J gene TRBJ2-1; 7 bases are a match to TRBD1. Losses at the gene ends were 0 bases for V and 0 bases for J; bases not matched to a gene: 2. Germline CDR1 KGHSH, CDR2 LQKENI. The CDR3 is made up of 16 amino acids. The covered CDR3 bases are TGTGCCAGCTCACCACCCGCAGGGGGCTCCTACAATGAG. It yields the protein CASSPPAGGSYNE. Given in full, the CDR3 is CASSPPAGGSYNEQFF.

The covered CDR3 bases are TGTGCCAGTAGTTGGCAGTCCCCCAATCAGCCC. This encodes CASSWQSPNQP. The CDR3 as a whole reads CASSWQSPNQPQHF. V and J are TRBV19 and TRBJ1-5; D gene uncertain. The CDR3 is cut off 3 residues early in the read; its end comes from the germline J gene. The CDR3 covers 14 residues. Germline V CDR1 and CDR2: LNHDA, SQIVND (reference sequence). Trimming stripped 5 bases from V and 3 bases from J, with 11 bases between.

Comments on this clone: Read data end 3 residues before the CDR3 end; the end is taken from the germline J gene. This chain uses TRBV18 with TRBJ2-3; 13 bases line up with TRBD2. This CDR3 region has 15 residues. The V gene's germline CDR1 is KGHSH and CDR2 LQKENI. Trimming cost V 3 bases and J 6 bases; bases outside gene matches: 3. CDR3 DNA (partial): TGTGCCAGCTCACCGGGACTAGCGGGAAAGGATACG. Encoded protein: CASSPGLAGKDT. The full-length CDR3 reads as CASSPGLAGKDTQYF.

This clone was picked up a small number of times. The read ends 3 residues before the CDR3 terminus; that terminus is restored from the germline J gene. Other DNA sequences in the same sample also yield this CDR3. This rearrangement joins TRBV7-3 to TRBJ2-1, with D possibly TRBD2 on 5 matching bases. The V gene's germline CDR1 is SGHTA and CDR2 FQGTGA. Trimming took off 5 bases at V and 8 bases at J, with 10 bases between the two ends. This CDR3 has 12 amino acids. The CDR3 here is CASSVTGYEQFF. The sequenced part of the CDR3 DNA is TGTGCCAGCAGCGTTACGGGGTATGAG. Together with reference TRBV7-3 and TRBJ2-1, the CDR3 gives the full variable domain: GAGVSQTPSNKVTEKGKYVELRCDPISGHTALYWYRQSLGQGPEFLIYFQGTGAADDSGLPNDRFFAVRPEGSVSTLKIQRTERGDSAVYLCASSVTGYEQFFGPGTRLTVL.

About this clone itself: Coverage ceases 3 residues before the CDR3 finishes, and the germline J gene fills in the end. The V call is TRBV5-1, the J call TRBJ2-1; 9 bases map to TRBD1. V gave up 4 bases and J gave up 4 bases; unmatched junction bases: 6. This CDR3 spans 15 amino acids. Germline V CDR1 and CDR2: SGHRS, YFSETQ. The CDR3 is CASSPGTGTYNEQFF. The CDR3 DNA, read in part, is TGCGCCAGCAGCCCCGGGACAGGGACGTACAATGAG.

The table lists this clone with a few counts. The CDR3 end falls 3 residues outside the read, so it is completed with the germline J gene. This chain links TRBV19 with TRBJ2-7, with 7 bases identical to TRBD2. The V gene end was trimmed by 6 bases and the J gene end by 5 bases; junction bases not matched to a gene: 13. The CDR3 is made up of 15 amino acids. CDR1 is LNHDA and CDR2 is SQIVND in the germline V gene (reference sequence). The covered CDR3 bases are TGTGCCAGTAGGACTACCGAGCGGGACGCCCACGAG. This gives the protein CASRTTERDAHE. The entire CDR3 sequence reads CASRTTERDAHEQYF. The whole variable domain, remainder taken from reference TRBV19 and TRBJ2-7, is DGGITQSPKYLFRKEGQNVTLSCEQNLNHDAMYWYRQDPGQGLRLIYYSQIVNDFQKGDIAEGYSVSREKKESFPLTVTSAQKNPTAFYLCASRTTERDAHEQYFGPGTRLTVT.

This clone showed up just a few times. The DNA ends 3 residues before the CDR3 does, and the rest of the CDR3 is filled in from the germline J gene. The J gene is TRBJ1-5, the V gene TRBV18; 8 bases align to TRBD1. The J segment lost 6 bases and the V segment lost 4 bases, leaving 8 bases of the junction unmatched. The CDR3 totals 15 residues. CDR1 KGHSH and CDR2 LQKENI come from the germline V gene. CDR3 DNA (partial): TGTGCCAGCTCACGCGACAGGGGAGAGGGTCAGCCC. Protein sequence: CASSRDRGEGQP. The entire CDR3 is CASSRDRGEGQPQHF.

This clone was detected only a few times. Read coverage stops 3 residues before the CDR3 terminus; the germline J gene supplies the remainder. The chain couples TRBV7-6 to TRBJ1-2; no definite D call. The CDR3 covers 13 residues. The V end was cut by 4 bases, the J end by 4 bases, with 10 bases between. CDR1 is SGHVS and CDR2 is FNYEAQ in the germline V gene. The part of the CDR3 DNA that was read is TGTGCCAGCAGCTCGTCGGGGTCCTATGGC. It codes for CASSSSGSYG. The whole CDR3 reads CASSSSGSYGYTF.

This clone has more than one count but fewer than ten. Read coverage stops 3 residues before the CDR3 terminus; the germline J gene supplies the remainder. V gene TRBV5-1 combines with J gene TRBJ1-6; maybe TRBD1 (5 bases). The CDR3 is 17 amino acids. Between the trimmed V and J ends, which lost 3 bases and 3 bases, there was a span of 16 bases. Per germline, CDR1 SGHRS and CDR2 YFSETQ. The CDR3 DNA, read in part, is TGCGCCAGCAGCTCTCACCGACCAACAGGCTATAATTCACCC. Protein: CASSSHRPTGYNSP. The CDR3 in full is CASSSHRPTGYNSPLHF.

As for this clone: The read comes to an end 3 residues before the CDR3 does, leaving the germline J gene to fill in the end. The genes are TRBV7-6 and TRBJ2-7; 13 bases align to TRBD2. Germline V CDR1 and CDR2: SGHVS, FNYEAQ. V gave up 5 bases and J gave up 0 bases; unmatched junction bases: 1. The CDR3 spans 15 residues. This CDR3 is CASSRTSGSSYEQYF. CDR3 DNA (partial): TGTGCCAGCAGCCGGACTAGCGGGAGCTCCTACGAG.

This clone was detected only a few times. The DNA ends 3 residues before the CDR3 does, and the rest of the CDR3 is filled in from the germline J gene. This chain links TRBV18 with TRBJ2-1; TRBD2 aligns across 7 bases. With 3 bases clipped from V and 6 bases from J, the junction kept 5 bases outside the gene matches. Germline values: CDR1 KGHSH, CDR2 LQKENI. This CDR3 comprises 14 residues. This chain's CDR3 is CASSPGTMGNEQFF. The CDR3 bases that were read are TGTGCCAGCTCACCGGGGACTATGGGCAATGAG.

This clone was counted a few times. The CDR3 end falls 3 residues outside the read, so it is completed with the germline J gene. The gene calls are TRBV2 and TRBJ2-7; TRBD2 agrees at 10 bases. The CDR3 has 14 amino acids. Germline assignment: CDR1 SNHLY and CDR2 FYNNEI. Germline trimming cut 5 bases from V and 3 bases from J; bases unmatched to any gene: 4. CDR3 region: CASSPSGGNYEQYF. CDR3 bases read: TGTGCCAGCAGTCCTAGCGGGGGCAACTACGAG.

On this clone itself: The read finishes 3 residues shy of the CDR3 end, and the germline J gene is used to complete it. This rearrangement joins TRBV6-2 or TRBV6-3 to TRBJ1-1, with D possibly being TRBD1 (5 bases). V was shortened by 2 bases and J by 3 bases, with 10 bases between the two germline ends. The V gene's germline CDR1 is MNHEY and CDR2 SVGEGT. The CDR3 runs 14 residues. The CDR3 bases that were read are TGTGCCAGCAGTTACGGGGGGGAGGACACTGAA. As protein: CASSYGGEDTE. The full CDR3 reads CASSYGGEDTEAFF.

CDR3 DNA, as far as it was read: TGTGCCAGCAGCTTAGGTTACAGTTCCTACGAG. It yields the protein CASSLGYSSYE. In full, the CDR3 reads CASSLGYSSYEQYF. The V call is TRBV7-6, the J call TRBJ2-7, with no clear D. The CDR3 is cut off 3 residues early in the read; its end comes from the germline J gene. Germline values: CDR1 SGHVS, CDR2 FNYEAQ. Between the trimmed V and J ends, which lost 1 base and 1 base, there was a span of 8 bases. The length of the CDR3 is 14 residues.

This clone was found a few times. The read falls 3 residues short of the CDR3 end, and the missing part is taken from the germline J gene. This rearrangement joins TRBV19 to TRBJ1-4; TRBD1 aligns across 10 bases. The CDR3 extends over 15 amino acids. Germline CDR1 and CDR2: LNHDA and SQIVND (reference sequence). After removal of 5 bases from V and 8 bases from J, the junction contained 8 bases not matched to a gene. The CDR3 is CASSRPRDRGEKLFF. The sequenced part of the CDR3 DNA is TGTGCCAGTAGTCGGCCCCGGGACAGGGGAGAAAAA.

In this sample, this clone turned up a few times. The read ends 3 residues before the CDR3 terminus; that terminus is restored from the germline J gene. This rearrangement joins TRBV7-2 to TRBJ1-6; 7 bases line up with TRBD1. The junction had 9 bases not matched to a gene; V was cut back by 6 bases and J by 7 bases. The CDR3 has 15 amino acids. Per germline, CDR1 SGHTA and CDR2 FQGNSA. The CDR3 reads CASRVWGQMNSPLHF. The CDR3 bases that were read are TGTGCCAGCAGGGTCTGGGGACAGATGAATTCACCC.

Only a few counts were recorded for this clone. Read sequence stops 3 residues before the CDR3 end, and the germline J gene provides the missing end. The rearrangement uses TRBV18 and TRBJ2-1, with 11 bases aligning to TRBD2. Germline CDR1 KGHSH, CDR2 LQKENI. The V segment lost 2 bases and the J segment 3 bases; nucleotides outside the gene matches: 3. This CDR3 has 16 amino acids. The CDR3 reads CASSPVAGGIYNEQFF. The covered CDR3 bases are TGTGCCAGCTCACCAGTAGCGGGAGGGATCTACAATGAG. Drawing the rest from reference TRBV18 and TRBJ2-1, the complete variable domain is NAGVMQNPRHLVRRRGQEARLRCSPMKGHSHVYWYRQLPEEGLKFMVYLQKENIIDESGMPKERFSAEFPKEGPSILRIQQVVRGDSAAYFCASSPVAGGIYNEQFFGPGTRLTVL.

The CDR3 loop reads CASSMGTSTNEQFF. The covered CDR3 bases are TGTGCCAGTAGTATGGGGACTAGCACTAATGAG. The J gene is TRBJ2-1, the V gene TRBV19, with 9 bases identical to TRBD2. The read ends 3 residues early relative to the CDR3; the germline J gene fills the gap. V lost 3 bases to trimming and J lost 7 bases; unmatched junction nucleotides: 4. The germline gives CDR1 LNHDA, CDR2 SQIVND (reference sequence). This CDR3 has 14 amino acids.

Worth noting for this clone: The read is 3 residues too short to cover the CDR3 end, so that end is filled in from the germline J gene. The chain uses TRBV5-1 and TRBJ2-5; no firm D call. Germline CDR1 reads SGHRS; CDR2 reads YFSETQ. Trimming shortened V by 7 bases and J by 3 bases, and 16 bases separated the two germline ends. CDR3 size: 14 residues. The CDR3 here is CASGRQTFEETQYF. CDR3 bases read: TGCGCCAGCGGTAGACAAACGTTCGAAGAGACC.

This clone was observed many times. The DNA ends 3 residues before the CDR3 does, and the rest of the CDR3 is filled in from the germline J gene. The genes are TRBV18 and TRBJ2-1, with TRBD2 matching over 12 bases. Trimming cost V 2 bases and J 6 bases; bases outside gene matches: 5. Germline CDR1 is KGHSH and CDR2 is LQKENI. The CDR3 is 16 amino acids. Here the CDR3 reads CASSPNPTSGSNEQFF. CDR3 DNA, as far as it was read: TGTGCCAGCTCACCAAATCCGACTAGCGGGAGCAATGAG.

This clone was seen more than once but under ten times. From the germline J gene comes the end of the CDR3, since the read stops 3 residues before it. This sequence joins TRBV18 and TRBJ2-3, with TRBD1 matching over 9 bases. Germline CDR1 and CDR2: KGHSH and LQKENI. The CDR3 is 16 residues long. V gave up 4 bases and J gave up 2 bases; unmatched junction bases: 7. The CDR3 spells CASSLDRGRPTDTQYF. The sequenced part of the CDR3 DNA is TGTGCCAGCTCACTGGACAGGGGTAGACCCACAGATACG.